This T cell receptor beta chain was captured in a study of beta chain features in type 1 diabetes. Study conclusions and caveats: Within each of all four CD4+ subsets, Type 1 diabetes patients had TCRB CDR3s that were moderately but significantly shorter.

The V end was cut by 3 bases, the J end by 2 bases, with 15 bases between. The CDR3 contains 15 residues. The germline V gene encodes CDR1 GTSNPN and CDR2 SVGIG (reference sequence). What was sequenced were expressed TCRB transcripts, since all of the isolated RNA had been reverse transcribed. Clones were sequenced by immunoSEQ multiplex PCR, and TCRdb holds only the in-frame ones, with some missing. The repertoire holds about 160,000 clones, approximately 62% seen once, with roughly 0.095% in the top ten. This clone has more than one count but fewer than ten. Its specificity is not known. Central memory, naive, regulatory and stem cell-like memory CD4+ cells were sorted by CD45RO/CCR7/CD25/CD127/CD95/CD27.

The source material was naive CD4+ T cells from blood. This sequence was found in a young man with type 1 diabetes. The chain has TRBV30 and TRBJ2-3; D is unresolved. CDR3 protein: CAWSAGLANTDTQYF. The CDR3 coding sequence is TGTGCCTGGAGCGCCGGGCTTGCAAACACAGATACGCAGTATTTT. The variable domain in full, completed from reference TRBV30 and TRBJ2-3, reads SQTIHQWPATLVQPVGSPLSLECTVEGTSNPNLYWYRQAAGRGLQLLFYSVGIGQISSEVPQNLSASRPQDRQFILSSKKLLLSDSGFYLCAWSAGLANTDTQYFGPGTRLTVL.